The TCR beta chain under discussion was sequenced for a study of blood T cell repertoires in COVID-19. At the level of the study: The samples span acute and convalescent COVID-19 from the United States, Italy and Spain. T cells, B-cell-depleted T cells, or PBMCs supplied cDNA or gDNA.

As originally analysed: Scientists estimated how many nucleated cells there were by amplifying reference gene primers. Measured with immunoSEQ multiplex PCR; TCRdb has only the in-frame clones, and not every one. V, J and clone size were drawn from that table, and D and trimming were deduced from the DNA. The sample has 150,000 to 200,000 clones, about four fifths seen once. It was during active infection that Seattle patients were enrolled and then longitudinally followed. The V and J ends lost 2 bases and 1 base respectively, with 20 bases between them. Germline V CDR1 and CDR2: SGHTA, FQGNSA. The CDR3 extends over 19 amino acids.

The chain couples TRBV7-2 to TRBJ2-2, with a tentative D call TRBD1 (5 bases). Sequences were obtained from peripheral blood. This sequence originates from an elderly woman with COVID-19, enrolled during active disease. CDR3 in amino acids: CASSLFSAVRVLNTGELFF. The CDR3 DNA sequence: TGTGCCAGCAGCTTATTTTCCGCCGTCAGGGTCCTGAACACCGGGGAGCTGTTTTTT.